This TCR beta chain was captured in a study of blood T cell repertoires in COVID-19. Study context: Whether acute or convalescent, the COVID-19 samples came from the United States, Italy and Spain. The analysed material was cDNA or gDNA that came from T cells, B-cell-depleted T cells, or PBMCs.

In the study's own analysis: Amplification from reference gene primers served as the basis for estimated nucleated cell counts. This table comes from immunoSEQ multiplex PCR, and its TCRdb copy is limited to in-frame clones, with some not included. That table is the source of V, J and clone size, and D and trimming were worked out from the DNA. The sample yields roughly 230,000 clones, approximately 81% seen once. The source material was peripheral blood. This clonotype was obtained from a woman older than 75 with acute or convalescent COVID-19.

The CDR3 region is CASSPMTGDTEAFF. For the CDR3, the DNA is TGTGCCAGCAGCCCTATGACAGGCGACACTGAAGCTTTCTTT. The genes are TRBV7-9 and TRBJ1-1; perhaps TRBD1 as D (6 bases). The V gene lost 5 bases and the J gene lost 3 bases, with 13 bases spanning the gap. The CDR3 totals 14 residues. Germline lookup yields CDR1 SEHNR and CDR2 FQNEAQ (reference sequence).